This T cell receptor beta chain was retrieved from a study of blood T cell repertoires in COVID-19. Per the authors' pipeline: Estimation of nucleated cell counts was performed using reference gene primer amplification. TCRdb's table, derived via immunoSEQ multiplex PCR, lists solely in-frame clones and lacks some. From that table come the V and J calls and clone size; the DNA was used to work out D and trimming. The sample lists about 410,000 clones, around 91% occurring once. The participants were between 18 and 89 years old and came from 24 US areas. In assigning cohorts, the study relied on participant-reported clinical history. Recovered status applied to Cohort 3 donors who had two consecutive negative PCRs. It also applied to those with clearance or with symptom resolution. Trimming took off 8 bases at V and 0 bases at J, with 9 bases between the two ends. Germline V gives CDR1 MNHEY, CDR2 SVGAGI. CDR3 length: 13 residues.

The J gene is TRBJ2-3, the V gene TRBV6-5; D is possibly TRBD2 (6 bases). The material sequenced was PBMCs or T cells enriched from blood (not recorded which). The clonotype was recovered from a man between 18 and 29 years old who had recovered from COVID-19. The CDR3 DNA sequence: TGTGCCAGCCGCGGGGCTAGCACAGATACGCAGTATTTT. Translating gives CASRGASTDTQYF.